This is a list of T cell receptor beta chains from one sample in a study of blood T cell repertoires in COVID-19. Sequencing used immunoSEQ multiplex PCR; TCRdb keeps in-frame clones, though not all of them. The table records fewer than 120,000 clones, nearly 90% of them present only once. Sequencing used peripheral blood. The origin of the receptors is a human donor in a cohort sampled during active COVID-19. Both conserved end residues are part of each CDR3. D genes are given only for firm matches. Size tells how often a clone was seen (once, few, many) or the class of an expanded clone, and some rows leave it out.

v_call,j_call,d_call,clone_size,cdr3_nt,cdr3_aa
TRBV28,TRBJ2-6,TRBD1,-,TGTGCCAGCAGCCTAGACAGGGGCCGACGTAGCTCTGGGGCCAACGTCCTGACTTTC,CASSLDRGRRSSGANVLTF
TRBV11-2,TRBJ2-7,-,once,TGTGCCAGCAGCTTAGGGTTCAGGGGCACCTACGAGCAGTACTTC,CASSLGFRGTYEQYF
TRBV7-9,TRBJ1-2,-,-,TGTGCCAGCAGCCTCGAAAACGTCGGCAGGTCCTTTTCGAACTATGGCTACACCTTC,CASSLENVGRSFSNYGYTF
TRBV2,TRBJ2-1,TRBD2,-,TGTGCCAGCACCGGACTAGCGGGAAATGAGCAGTTCTTC,CASTGLAGNEQFF
TRBV6-6,TRBJ2-7,TRBD1,once,TGTGCCAGCAGTAGTCCGGGACAGGGAACCTACGAGCAGTACTTC,CASSSPGQGTYEQYF
TRBV2,TRBJ1-4,-,-,TGTGCCAGCAATGCGGGGGGGCTCGACGAAAAACTGTTTTTT,CASNAGGLDEKLFF
TRBV6-6,TRBJ1-6,TRBD1,-,TGTGCCGGGACAGGGTATACGGATTCACCCCTCCACTTT,CAGTGYTDSPLHF
TRBV28,TRBJ1-2,-,-,TGTGCCACCCGAAGGACAGTTAGACCTGGCTACACCTTC,CATRRTVRPGYTF
TRBV30,TRBJ1-1,-,-,TGTGCCTGGAGTCCAGGGGTTGAAGCTTTCTTT,CAWSPGVEAFF
TRBV2,TRBJ2-5,-,-,TGTGCCAGCCGGGGCGGGGAGCAAGAGACCCAGTACTTC,CASRGGEQETQYF
TRBV7-3,TRBJ2-1,TRBD2,-,TGTGCCAGCAGCTCGACTAGCGGGAACGGTCGCAATGAGCAGTTCTTC,CASSSTSGNGRNEQFF
TRBV11-2,TRBJ1-2,-,-,TGTGCCAGCAGCAAAACCGACTTACTTGACTATGGCTACACCTTC,CASSKTDLLDYGYTF
TRBV19,TRBJ1-1,TRBD1,-,TGTGCCAGTAGTAGACAGGGGGAAGCTTTCTTT,CASSRQGEAFF
TRBV30,TRBJ2-7,-,-,TGTGCCTGGAGTCTATGGGGAGGTAGAGACGAGCAGTACTTC,CAWSLWGGRDEQYF
TRBV5-6,TRBJ1-1,-,once,TGTGCCAGCAGCTTGGTCTCCCCGCGGGGTGAAGCTTTCTTT,CASSLVSPRGEAFF
TRBV18,TRBJ1-1,-,-,TGTGCCAGCTCACCAGAACAGAACACTGAAGCTTTCTTT,CASSPEQNTEAFF
TRBV11-2,TRBJ1-2,TRBD1,-,TGTGCCAGCAGCCCGGGACAGCTATATGGCTACACCTTC,CASSPGQLYGYTF
TRBV4-1,TRBJ1-5,-,-,TGCGCCAGCAGCCAAGAATTTGAGGTACCTTCCGATCAGCCCCAGCATTTT,CASSQEFEVPSDQPQHF
TRBV10-3,TRBJ2-1,TRBD1,once,TGTGCCATCAGTGGACAGGGGGCCCACGGTGAGCAGTTCTTC,CAISGQGAHGEQFF
TRBV10-3,TRBJ2-3,-,-,TGTGCCATCAGTGATACTCTACCAGATACGCAGTATTTT,CAISDTLPDTQYF
TRBV3-1/TRBV3-2,TRBJ2-1,-,-,TGTGCCAGCAGCCAAGTACGTGGGGGACTGTACAATGAGCAGTTCTTC,CASSQVRGGLYNEQFF
TRBV7-9,TRBJ2-2,TRBD2,-,TGTGCCAGCAGCTCAGAGCAGCGGGGGGTTAACACCGGGGAGCTGTTTTTT,CASSSEQRGVNTGELFF
TRBV6-2/TRBV6-3,TRBJ1-3,-,-,TGTGCCAGCAGTGCCGGACAGCTAAGCTCTGGAAACACCATATATTTT,CASSAGQLSSGNTIYF
TRBV11-3,TRBJ2-1,-,few,TGTGCCAGCAGCTCCGACTACGACGAGCAGTTCTTC,CASSSDYDEQFF
TRBV5-6,TRBJ2-3,-,-,TGTGCCAGCAGCTTGGGACTAGAACCCAGACCGAATACGCAGTATTTT,CASSLGLEPRPNTQYF
TRBV7-7,TRBJ2-1,TRBD2,-,TGTGCTAGCAGCCCCGGGAGCGGGGGGTTTGGCAATGAGCAGTTCTTC,CASSPGSGGFGNEQFF
TRBV10-1,TRBJ2-3,TRBD2,-,TGCGCCAGCAGTGACCCAGCGGGAGGGCAAAACACAGATACGCAGTATTTT,CASSDPAGGQNTDTQYF
TRBV7-2,TRBJ2-3,TRBD2,-,TGTGCCAGCAGGTGGGGACTAGCGGCTAGCACAGATACGCAGTATTTT,CASRWGLAASTDTQYF
TRBV28,TRBJ2-7,TRBD2,-,TGTGCCAGCAGACTCACGACTAGCGGACGTTACGAGCAGTACTTC,CASRLTTSGRYEQYF
TRBV3-1/TRBV3-2,TRBJ1-2,TRBD1,-,TGTGCCAGCAGCCAAGCGACAGGGAGATCATATGGCTACACCTTC,CASSQATGRSYGYTF
TRBV18,TRBJ1-1,-,-,TGTGCCAGCTCAGGGCAGGATATGAACACTGAAGCTTTCTTT,CASSGQDMNTEAFF
TRBV29-1,TRBJ1-1,TRBD1,-,TGCAGCGTTGAGGATCAGGGGGCGAGAGCTTTCTTT,CSVEDQGARAFF
TRBV6-6,TRBJ1-5,TRBD1,-,TGTGCCAGCAGTCCCCGGACAGGGGGCACCAGCAATCAGCCCCAGCATTTT,CASSPRTGGTSNQPQHF
TRBV29-1,TRBJ2-5,-,-,TGCAGCGCGGGACGGGGACAAGAGACCCAGTACTTC,CSAGRGQETQYF
TRBV5-1,TRBJ2-3,-,-,TGCGCCAGCAGCTTGGGGGCGTCAGATACGCAGTATTTT,CASSLGASDTQYF
TRBV9,TRBJ2-5,TRBD2,-,TGTGCCAGCAGCGTCTCCATTAGCGGGACCTTTTTAGAGACCCAGTACTTC,CASSVSISGTFLETQYF
TRBV7-3,TRBJ2-7,TRBD2,-,TGTGCCAGCAGCTTAATAGCGGGGGCCGGGTACGAGCAGTACTTC,CASSLIAGAGYEQYF
TRBV6-2/TRBV6-3,TRBJ2-7,TRBD2,-,TGTGCCAGCAGCCCTCCTGATAGCGGGGGGGCCAGGGTCTACGAGCAGTACTTC,CASSPPDSGGARVYEQYF
TRBV6-5,TRBJ1-2,TRBD1,-,TGTGCCAGCCCTTTTAGCCCGACAGGGCCTTATGGCTACACCTTC,CASPFSPTGPYGYTF
TRBV5-5,TRBJ2-1,TRBD2,-,TGTGCCAGCAGCTTACGTCCGGGACTAGCGGGGGGTGAGTACAATGAGCAGTTCTTC,CASSLRPGLAGGEYNEQFF
TRBV10-3,TRBJ1-3,-,-,TGTGCCATCGGGCAGACCTCTGGAAACACCATATATTTT,CAIGQTSGNTIYF
TRBV4-1,TRBJ1-1,-,-,TGCGCCAGCAGCCAAGTGGCGAGGGGAGGAATCACTGAAGCTTTCTTT,CASSQVARGGITEAFF
TRBV15,TRBJ1-1,-,-,TGTGCCACCAGCAGACCAGGGGTGAACACTGAAGCTTTCTTT,CATSRPGVNTEAFF
TRBV7-2,TRBJ2-7,TRBD2,-,TGTGCCAGCAGCTTAGCAGGGGCGCTAGCGGTCCCGAGGGGTGCCTACGAGCAGTACTTC,CASSLAGALAVPRGAYEQYF
TRBV6-5,TRBJ2-3,TRBD1,-,TGTGCCAGCAAGGGGGCGTTTAGCACAGATACGCAGTATTTT,CASKGAFSTDTQYF
TRBV15,TRBJ2-4,-,-,TGTGCCACCAGCAGAGTCGACATCGGAATTCAGTACTTC,CATSRVDIGIQYF
TRBV3-1/TRBV3-2,TRBJ1-2,TRBD1,-,TGTGCCAGCAACACAGTGACAGGGTCTGGCTACACCTTC,CASNTVTGSGYTF
TRBV7-9,TRBJ2-7,-,-,TGTGCCAGCAGCTCCCAAGGGGGAAGCACCTACGAGCAGTACTTC,CASSSQGGSTYEQYF
TRBV4-1,TRBJ2-1,TRBD2,-,TGCGCCAGCCGACCAACTGCGGGGGGCGAGAGAAATGAGCAGTTCTTC,CASRPTAGGERNEQFF
TRBV9,TRBJ2-5,TRBD2,once,TGTGCCAGCAGCGTAGGGCTAGCGGGGGGGGAAGAGACCCAGTACTTC,CASSVGLAGGEETQYF
TRBV28,TRBJ1-1,-,-,TGTGCCAGCAGTTTAGGACACCCGCGGTCTGAAGCTTTCTTT,CASSLGHPRSEAFF
TRBV7-2,TRBJ2-7,TRBD1,-,TGTGCCAGCAGCCCTCGGGACAGGGGGTCCTACGAGCAGTACTTC,CASSPRDRGSYEQYF
TRBV3-1/TRBV3-2,TRBJ2-2,TRBD1,once,TGTGCCAGCAGCTTTCGACAGGGGCGAGCCACCGGGGAGCTGTTTTTT,CASSFRQGRATGELFF
TRBV7-9,TRBJ2-1,TRBD1,once,TGTGCCAGCAGACGGGACAGAGATGAGCAGTTCTTC,CASRRDRDEQFF
TRBV18,TRBJ2-1,TRBD1,-,TGTGCCAGCTCTTCGACAGGGTACTACAATGAGCAGTTCTTC,CASSSTGYYNEQFF
TRBV4-3,TRBJ2-7,TRBD1,-,TGCGCCAGCAGCCAAAGTCCCGGGACAGGGTCCAACGAGCAGTACTTC,CASSQSPGTGSNEQYF
TRBV9,TRBJ1-1,-,-,TGTGCCAGCAGCGTAGCTCTGGGTCGGGGGGGCACTGAAGCTTTCTTT,CASSVALGRGGTEAFF
TRBV7-2,TRBJ1-5,-,-,TGTGCCAGCAGCGTGACGGGGTCTCAGCCCCAGCATTTT,CASSVTGSQPQHF